This is a list of T cell receptor beta chains from one sample in a study of early T cells in non-severe SARS-CoV-2 infection. TCRdb fed the 5' RACE reads into MiXCR, producing one record per CDR3 protein. The sample holds roughly 66,000 distinct CDR3 sequences, roughly 10% seen once. The sequencing input was whole blood. Every receptor here comes from an adult who was a healthcare worker with PCR-confirmed SARS-CoV-2 infection or an uninfected control (not recorded which). CDR3s include the opening cysteine and the closing phenylalanine or tryptophan. The order of the fields is clone size, J gene, CDR3 length, V gene, D gene, CDR3 protein, CDR3 DNA. D genes are given only for firm matches. Some rows have no size entry. The others give once, few or many, or a class for an expanded clone.

>few|TRBJ2-3|16|TRBV20-1|.
CSARDLQGPTRDTQYF
TGCAGTGCTAGAGATCTTCAGGGCCCAACTAGGGATACGCAGTATTTT
>many|TRBJ2-5|13|TRBV6-2/TRBV6-3|.
CASRGPRVKTQYF
TGTGCCAGCAGGGGACCCAGGGTCAAGACCCAGTACTTC
>many|TRBJ2-7|13|TRBV5-1|TRBD1
CASSLEAGGEQYF
TGCGCCAGCAGCTTGGAGGCAGGGGGCGAGCAGTACTTC
>many|TRBJ2-3|19|TRBV5-1|TRBD2
CASSPGGLSGTLGIDTQYF
TGCGCCAGCAGCCCGGGGGGGCTGAGCGGGACCTTAGGAATAGATACGCAGTATTTT
>few|TRBJ2-3|13|TRBV27|.
CASTQRSTDTQYF
TGTGCCAGCACTCAGCGGAGCACAGATACGCAGTATTTT
>.|TRBJ2-7|15|TRBV4-1|TRBD1
CASSQAPGQPREQYF
TGCGCCAGCAGCCAAGCACCGGGACAGCCGCGAGAGCAGTACTTC
>.|TRBJ1-2|14|TRBV6-6|.
CASSYTGANYGYTF
TGTGCCAGCAGTTACACGGGGGCTAACTATGGCTACACCTTC
>few|TRBJ2-3|13|TRBV15|.
CATSRRVTDTQYF
TGTGCCACCAGCAGACGAGTTACAGATACGCAGTATTTT
>few|TRBJ2-3|14|TRBV19|.
CATDRTGSGDTQYF
TGTGCCACAGACAGAACAGGGTCGGGTGATACGCAGTATTTT
>few|TRBJ2-1|14|TRBV7-6|TRBD2
CASSVGLASSEQFF
TGTGCCAGCAGCGTGGGACTAGCGAGTAGTGAGCAGTTCTTC
>many|TRBJ1-1|15|TRBV20-1|TRBD1
CSARSGKGAGTEAFF
TGCAGTGCTAGATCAGGGAAGGGGGCTGGCACTGAAGCTTTCTTT
>many|TRBJ1-5|13|TRBV19|.
CASSFGSNQPQHF
TGTGCCAGTAGTTTCGGTAGCAATCAGCCCCAGCATTTT
>few|TRBJ1-4|15|TRBV5-1|.
CASSRTRTTNEKLFF
TGCGCCAGCAGCCGCACGAGGACAACTAATGAAAAACTGTTTTTT
>many|TRBJ2-1|14|TRBV5-1|TRBD1
CASSQQGFYNEQFF
TGCGCCAGCAGCCAACAGGGGTTCTACAATGAGCAGTTCTTC
>.|TRBJ2-4|15|TRBV7-9|TRBD2
CASSLAGGRFNIQYF
TGTGCCAGCAGCTTAGCTGGCGGGAGATTCAACATTCAGTACTTC
>many|TRBJ1-1|13|TRBV20-1|.
CSAVSGRNTEAFF
TGCAGTGCTGTTAGCGGTAGGAACACTGAAGCTTTCTTT
>few|TRBJ2-4|14|TRBV12-3/TRBV12-4|.
CASSTTGSTNIQYF
TGTGCCAGCAGTACAACAGGGTCTACAAACATTCAGTACTTC
>many|TRBJ2-1|17|TRBV7-6|TRBD1
CASSLEVRDRGGNEQFF
TGTGCCAGCAGCTTAGAGGTTCGGGACAGGGGAGGAAATGAGCAGTTCTTC